This is a list of T cell receptor beta chains from one sample in a study of blood T cell repertoires in COVID-19. The table came from immunoSEQ multiplex PCR; TCRdb's copy has only in-frame clones and leaves some out. The profile shows about 23,000 clones, just over 85% of them singletons. The specimen was peripheral blood. All receptors derive from an elderly woman with acute or convalescent COVID-19. The CDR3 runs from the conserved cysteine through the conserved F or W. Each record gives: clone size, D gene, V gene, J gene, CDR3 protein, CDR3 DNA. The D gene is left open where the match is weak. Size is stated for part of the rows, as once, few or many counts, or as a class when the clone is expanded.

abundance: -
d_gene: -
v_gene: TRBV5-4
j_gene: TRBJ2-1
CDR3aa: CASSPSSSVYNEQFF
CDR3nt: TGTGCCAGCAGTCCCTCCTCTAGCGTCTACAATGAGCAGTTCTTC

abundance: once
d_gene: -
v_gene: TRBV9
j_gene: TRBJ2-7
CDR3aa: CASSVGGDTTYEQYF
CDR3nt: TGTGCCAGCAGCGTAGGGGGGGATACGACCTACGAGCAGTACTTC

abundance: -
d_gene: TRBD1
v_gene: TRBV5-1
j_gene: TRBJ2-7
CDR3aa: CASSHGQGLNEQYF
CDR3nt: TGCGCCAGCAGCCACGGACAGGGTTTAAACGAGCAGTACTTC

abundance: -
d_gene: TRBD2
v_gene: TRBV5-1
j_gene: TRBJ2-3
CDR3aa: CASSGLAGDTQYF
CDR3nt: TGCGCCAGCAGCGGACTAGCGGGAGATACGCAGTATTTT

abundance: few
d_gene: -
v_gene: TRBV15
j_gene: TRBJ2-2
CDR3aa: CATSRDLAANTGELFF
CDR3nt: TGTGCCACCAGCAGAGATCTGGCAGCGAACACCGGGGAGCTGTTTTTT

abundance: -
d_gene: -
v_gene: TRBV4-1
j_gene: TRBJ1-1
CDR3aa: CASSQGGAMNTEAFF
CDR3nt: TGCGCCAGCAGCCAGGGGGGGGCAATGAACACTGAAGCTTTCTTT

abundance: -
d_gene: -
v_gene: TRBV5-6
j_gene: TRBJ2-1
CDR3aa: CASSFTSSSYNEQFF
CDR3nt: TGTGCCAGCAGCTTCACTAGCAGCTCCTACAATGAGCAGTTCTTC

abundance: -
d_gene: -
v_gene: TRBV15
j_gene: TRBJ2-7
CDR3aa: CATSRDAGGFYEQYF
CDR3nt: TGTGCCACCAGCAGAGATGCCGGCGGATTCTACGAGCAGTACTTC

abundance: -
d_gene: TRBD2
v_gene: TRBV5-6
j_gene: TRBJ2-7
CDR3aa: CASSFGGGHPYEQYF
CDR3nt: TGTGCCAGCAGCTTCGGGGGGGGGCACCCCTACGAGCAGTACTTC

abundance: -
d_gene: TRBD2
v_gene: TRBV12-3/TRBV12-4
j_gene: TRBJ2-1
CDR3aa: CASRGLGVNEQFF
CDR3nt: TGTGCCAGCAGGGGACTAGGGGTCAATGAGCAGTTCTTC

abundance: -
d_gene: TRBD1
v_gene: TRBV14
j_gene: TRBJ1-2
CDR3aa: CASSQGTGSGYTF
CDR3nt: TGTGCCAGCAGCCAAGGGACAGGGAGCGGCTACACCTTC

abundance: -
d_gene: -
v_gene: TRBV3-1/TRBV3-2
j_gene: TRBJ1-3
CDR3aa: CASSPRGSGNTIYF
CDR3nt: TGTGCCAGCAGCCCTCGGGGCTCTGGAAACACCATATATTTT

abundance: -
d_gene: TRBD1
v_gene: TRBV9
j_gene: TRBJ1-1
CDR3aa: CASSPQQGTEAFF
CDR3nt: TGTGCCAGCAGCCCGCAACAGGGGACTGAAGCTTTCTTT

abundance: few
d_gene: -
v_gene: TRBV18
j_gene: TRBJ1-1
CDR3aa: CASSPLRHSNTEAFF
CDR3nt: TGTGCCAGCTCACCACTACGCCACTCGAACACTGAAGCTTTCTTT

abundance: few
d_gene: -
v_gene: TRBV3-1/TRBV3-2
j_gene: TRBJ1-6
CDR3aa: CASCDRFNNSPLHF
CDR3nt: TGTGCCAGCTGCGACAGGTTTAATAATTCACCCCTCCACTTT

abundance: -
d_gene: TRBD1
v_gene: TRBV2
j_gene: TRBJ2-5
CDR3aa: CASRAPRGGETQYF
CDR3nt: TGTGCCAGCAGGGCCCCGAGAGGGGGCGAGACCCAGTACTTC

abundance: -
d_gene: TRBD1
v_gene: TRBV9
j_gene: TRBJ1-2
CDR3aa: CASSPRDRANYGYTF
CDR3nt: TGTGCCAGCAGCCCCCGGGACAGGGCGAACTATGGCTACACCTTC

abundance: -
d_gene: -
v_gene: TRBV2
j_gene: TRBJ1-2
CDR3aa: CASSATLIQGYGYTF
CDR3nt: TGTGCCAGCAGCGCAACCCTAATTCAGGGTTATGGCTACACCTTC

abundance: -
d_gene: -
v_gene: TRBV19
j_gene: TRBJ2-2
CDR3aa: CASSMQGFDTNTGELFF
CDR3nt: TGTGCCAGTAGTATGCAGGGTTTCGACACGAACACCGGGGAGCTGTTTTTT

abundance: -
d_gene: -
v_gene: TRBV6-2/TRBV6-3
j_gene: TRBJ1-2
CDR3aa: CASSWGLQGFGYTF
CDR3nt: TGTGCCAGCAGTTGGGGTCTACAGGGTTTCGGCTACACCTTC

abundance: -
d_gene: TRBD2
v_gene: TRBV5-1
j_gene: TRBJ2-3
CDR3aa: CASSFGTSGGTDTQYF
CDR3nt: TGCGCCAGCAGCTTCGGGACTAGCGGGGGGACAGATACGCAGTATTTT

abundance: few
d_gene: -
v_gene: TRBV5-6
j_gene: TRBJ2-1
CDR3aa: CASSLGLQAFF
CDR3nt: TGTGCCAGCAGCTTGGGACTTCAAGCGTTCTTC

abundance: -
d_gene: -
v_gene: TRBV7-9
j_gene: TRBJ1-1
CDR3aa: CASSRFATGEAFF
CDR3nt: TGTGCCAGCAGCCGATTTGCGACGGGTGAAGCTTTCTTT

abundance: -
d_gene: TRBD2
v_gene: TRBV18
j_gene: TRBJ2-5
CDR3aa: CASSPPGGRGVSRETQYF
CDR3nt: TGTGCCAGCTCACCACCGGGCGGGAGAGGCGTGAGTCGGGAGACCCAGTACTTC

abundance: few
d_gene: TRBD1
v_gene: TRBV5-1
j_gene: TRBJ1-1
CDR3aa: CASSAGAGGLNTEAFF
CDR3nt: TGCGCCAGCAGCGCGGGGGCAGGGGGCCTGAACACTGAAGCTTTCTTT

abundance: -
d_gene: TRBD2
v_gene: TRBV6-4
j_gene: TRBJ2-7
CDR3aa: CASSEDEGLALSSYEQYF
CDR3nt: TGTGCCAGCAGTGAGGACGAGGGACTAGCGCTGAGCTCCTACGAGCAGTACTTC

abundance: -
d_gene: -
v_gene: TRBV7-2
j_gene: TRBJ1-5
CDR3aa: CASSPSSSSDQPQHF
CDR3nt: TGTGCCAGCAGCCCTTCATCGTCTAGCGATCAGCCCCAGCATTTT

abundance: -
d_gene: -
v_gene: TRBV18
j_gene: TRBJ1-2
CDR3aa: CASSRDILGYTF
CDR3nt: TGTGCCAGCTCACGTGACATTCTTGGCTACACCTTC

abundance: -
d_gene: -
v_gene: TRBV2
j_gene: TRBJ1-5
CDR3aa: CASSDGVLDQPQHF
CDR3nt: TGTGCCAGCAGTGACGGGGTCTTAGATCAGCCCCAGCATTTT

abundance: -
d_gene: TRBD2
v_gene: TRBV7-8
j_gene: TRBJ2-7
CDR3aa: CASRTTSGGGFSYEQYF
CDR3nt: TGTGCCAGCAGGACCACTAGCGGGGGGGGTTTCAGTTACGAGCAGTACTTC

abundance: -
d_gene: -
v_gene: TRBV7-8
j_gene: TRBJ1-1
CDR3aa: CASSLAFSGGAEAFF
CDR3nt: TGTGCCAGCAGCTTAGCGTTTTCCGGAGGCGCTGAAGCTTTCTTT

abundance: -
d_gene: TRBD2
v_gene: TRBV10-1
j_gene: TRBJ2-2
CDR3aa: CAAQGLAGTGELFF
CDR3nt: TGCGCCGCCCAGGGACTAGCGGGCACCGGGGAGCTGTTTTTT

abundance: few
d_gene: -
v_gene: TRBV19
j_gene: TRBJ2-1
CDR3aa: CASIIKATDGEQFF
CDR3nt: TGTGCCAGTATTATAAAGGCGACAGATGGTGAGCAGTTCTTC

abundance: -
d_gene: -
v_gene: TRBV5-8
j_gene: TRBJ2-7
CDR3aa: CASTIRGGTYEQYF
CDR3nt: TGTGCCAGCACCATCCGCGGAGGGACCTACGAGCAGTACTTC

abundance: -
d_gene: TRBD2
v_gene: TRBV29-1
j_gene: TRBJ2-1
CDR3aa: CSASKIAGVNEQFF
CDR3nt: TGCAGCGCCTCCAAAATAGCGGGAGTAAATGAGCAGTTCTTC

abundance: -
d_gene: TRBD2
v_gene: TRBV19
j_gene: TRBJ2-1
CDR3aa: CASSIRTGTSMNEQFF
CDR3nt: TGTGCCAGTAGTATCCGAACCGGGACTAGCATGAATGAGCAGTTCTTC

abundance: -
d_gene: TRBD2
v_gene: TRBV5-4
j_gene: TRBJ2-3
CDR3aa: CASSPQANLAGGRYTQYF
CDR3nt: TGTGCCAGCAGCCCCCAAGCCAACTTAGCGGGAGGACGATATACGCAGTATTTT

abundance: -
d_gene: -
v_gene: TRBV6-5
j_gene: TRBJ2-3
CDR3aa: CASGPLGGTDTQYF
CDR3nt: TGTGCCAGCGGCCCACTAGGAGGGACAGATACGCAGTATTTT

abundance: -
d_gene: -
v_gene: TRBV4-3
j_gene: TRBJ1-1
CDR3aa: CASSQAPRGNTEAFF
CDR3nt: TGCGCCAGCAGCCAGGCCCCCAGGGGGAACACTGAAGCTTTCTTT

abundance: -
d_gene: -
v_gene: TRBV2
j_gene: TRBJ1-1
CDR3aa: CAVQRGQNTEAFF
CDR3nt: TGTGCCGTCCAGCGGGGCCAGAACACTGAAGCTTTCTTT